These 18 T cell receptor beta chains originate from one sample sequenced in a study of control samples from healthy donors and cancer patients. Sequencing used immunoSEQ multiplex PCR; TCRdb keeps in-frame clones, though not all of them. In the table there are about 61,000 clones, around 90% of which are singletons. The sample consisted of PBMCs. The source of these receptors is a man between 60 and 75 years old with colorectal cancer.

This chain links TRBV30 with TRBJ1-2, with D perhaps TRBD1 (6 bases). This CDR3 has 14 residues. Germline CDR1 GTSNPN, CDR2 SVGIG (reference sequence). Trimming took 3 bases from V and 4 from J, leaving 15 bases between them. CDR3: CAWSRGQGSYGYTF. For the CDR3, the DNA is TGTGCCTGGAGCCGGGGGCAGGGGTCCTATGGCTACACCTTC.

CDR3 in DNA: TGTGCCACCAGCAGAGAAGGGACGGGGAGAAACACCATATATTTT. The encoded protein is CATSREGTGRNTIYF. The V gene is TRBV15, the J gene TRBJ1-3, with D possibly being TRBD1 (5 bases). CDR3 length: 15 residues. Germline V gene sequence: CDR1 LNHNV, CDR2 YYDKDF (reference sequence). The ends were cut back, 0 bases at V and 5 bases at J, with 11 bases in the middle.

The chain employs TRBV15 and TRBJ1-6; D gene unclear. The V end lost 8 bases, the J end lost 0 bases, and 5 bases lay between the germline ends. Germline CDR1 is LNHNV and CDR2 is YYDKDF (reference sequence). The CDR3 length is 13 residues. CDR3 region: CATHSSYNSPLHF. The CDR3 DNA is TGTGCCACCCACAGCTCCTATAATTCACCCCTCCACTTT.

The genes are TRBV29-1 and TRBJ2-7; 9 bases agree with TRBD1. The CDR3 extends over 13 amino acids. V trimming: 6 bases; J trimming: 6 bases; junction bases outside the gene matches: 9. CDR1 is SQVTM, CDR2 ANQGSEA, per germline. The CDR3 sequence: CSVPGTGHTEQYF. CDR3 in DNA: TGCAGCGTCCCCGGGACAGGGCACACCGAGCAGTACTTC.

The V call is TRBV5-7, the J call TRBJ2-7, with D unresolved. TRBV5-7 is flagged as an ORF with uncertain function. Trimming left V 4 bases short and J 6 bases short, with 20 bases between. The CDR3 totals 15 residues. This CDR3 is CASSTATCLIGEQYF. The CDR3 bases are TGTGCCAGCAGCACCGCTACCTGTCTTATTGGCGAGCAGTACTTC.

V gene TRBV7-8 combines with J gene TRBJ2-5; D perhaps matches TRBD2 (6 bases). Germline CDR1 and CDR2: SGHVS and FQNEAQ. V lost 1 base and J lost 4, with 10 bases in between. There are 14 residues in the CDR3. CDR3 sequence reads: CASSLVGGTETQYF. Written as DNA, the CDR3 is TGTGCCAGCAGCTTAGTAGGCGGGACAGAGACCCAGTACTTC.

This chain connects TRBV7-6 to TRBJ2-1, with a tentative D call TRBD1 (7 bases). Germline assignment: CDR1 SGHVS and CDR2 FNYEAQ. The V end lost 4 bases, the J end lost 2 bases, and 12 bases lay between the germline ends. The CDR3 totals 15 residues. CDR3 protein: CASSSGGTAYNEQFF. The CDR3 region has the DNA TGTGCCAGCAGCTCCGGAGGGACAGCCTACAATGAGCAGTTCTTC.

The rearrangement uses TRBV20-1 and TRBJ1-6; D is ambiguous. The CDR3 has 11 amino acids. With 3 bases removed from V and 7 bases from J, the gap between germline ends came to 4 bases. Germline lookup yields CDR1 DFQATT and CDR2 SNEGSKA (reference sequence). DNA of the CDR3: TGCAGTGCTAGGAGAAATTCACCCCTCCACTTT. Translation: CSARRNSPLHF.

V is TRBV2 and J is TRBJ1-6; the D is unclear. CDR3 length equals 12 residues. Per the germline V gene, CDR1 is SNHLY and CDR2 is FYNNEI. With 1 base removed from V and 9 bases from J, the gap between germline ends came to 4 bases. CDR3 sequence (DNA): TGTGCCAGCAGTGAAGTGATTTCACCCCTCCACTTT. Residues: CASSEVISPLHF.

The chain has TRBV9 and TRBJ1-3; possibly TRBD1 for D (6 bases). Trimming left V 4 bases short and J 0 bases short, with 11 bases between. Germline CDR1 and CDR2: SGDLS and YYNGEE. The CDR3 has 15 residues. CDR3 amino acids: CASSLDRSSGNTIYF. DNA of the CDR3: TGTGCCAGCAGCCTCGACAGGTCCTCTGGAAACACCATATATTTT.

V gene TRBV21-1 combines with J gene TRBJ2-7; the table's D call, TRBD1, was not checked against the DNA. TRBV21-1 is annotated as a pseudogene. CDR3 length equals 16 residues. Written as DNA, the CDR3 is TGTGCCAGCAGCAAAGGCGGGACAGCGTGGGACCACGAGCAGTACTTC. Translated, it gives CASSKGGTAWDHEQYF.

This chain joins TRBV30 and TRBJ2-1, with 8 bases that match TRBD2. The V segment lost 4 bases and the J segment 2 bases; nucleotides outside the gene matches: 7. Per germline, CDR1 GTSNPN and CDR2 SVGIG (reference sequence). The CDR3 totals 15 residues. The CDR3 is CAWTAKAGAYNEQFF. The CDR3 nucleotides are TGTGCCTGGACCGCCAAAGCGGGAGCCTACAATGAGCAGTTCTTC.

CDR3 nucleotide sequence: TGTGCCAGCAGTTTAACTAGCGGGGGCCAAGAGACCCAGTACTTC. Translating gives CASSLTSGGQETQYF. J is TRBJ2-5 and V is TRBV28; 11 nucleotides align to TRBD2. The CDR3 runs 15 residues. V trimming: 2 bases; J trimming: 1 base; junction bases outside the gene matches: 0. Germline CDR1 MDHEN, CDR2 SYDVKM.

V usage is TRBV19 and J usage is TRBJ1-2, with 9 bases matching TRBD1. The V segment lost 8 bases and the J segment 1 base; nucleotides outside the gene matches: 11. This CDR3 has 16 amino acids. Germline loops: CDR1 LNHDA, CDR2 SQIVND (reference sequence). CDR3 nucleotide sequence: TGTGCCAGTGGAAGTAAGGGGACAGGGATTAACTATGGCTACACCTTC. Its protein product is CASGSKGTGINYGYTF.

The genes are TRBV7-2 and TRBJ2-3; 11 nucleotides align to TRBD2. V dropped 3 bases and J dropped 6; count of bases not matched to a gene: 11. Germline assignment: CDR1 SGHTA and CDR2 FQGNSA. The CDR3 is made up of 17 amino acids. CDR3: CASSFLVAGGRGDTQYF. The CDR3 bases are TGTGCCAGCAGCTTCTTGGTAGCGGGAGGGCGTGGGGATACGCAGTATTTT. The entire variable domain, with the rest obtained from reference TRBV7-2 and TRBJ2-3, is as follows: GAGVSQSPSNKVTEKGKDVELRCDPISGHTALYWYRQSLGQGLEFLIYFQGNSAPDKSGLPSDRFSAERTGGSVSTLTIQRTQQEDSAVYLCASSFLVAGGRGDTQYFGPGTRLTVL.

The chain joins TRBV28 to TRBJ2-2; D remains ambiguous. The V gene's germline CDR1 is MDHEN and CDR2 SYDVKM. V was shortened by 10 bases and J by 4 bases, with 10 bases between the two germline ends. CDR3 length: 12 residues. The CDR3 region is CATFGITGELFF. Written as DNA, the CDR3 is TGTGCCACCTTTGGGATCACCGGGGAGCTGTTTTTT.

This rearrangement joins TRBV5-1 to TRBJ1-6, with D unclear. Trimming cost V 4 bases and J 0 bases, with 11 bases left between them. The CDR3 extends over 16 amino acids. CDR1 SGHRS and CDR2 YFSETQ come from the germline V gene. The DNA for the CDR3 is TGCGCCAGCAGCCCGGAGGAGAGCTCCTATAATTCACCCCTCCACTTT. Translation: CASSPEESSYNSPLHF.

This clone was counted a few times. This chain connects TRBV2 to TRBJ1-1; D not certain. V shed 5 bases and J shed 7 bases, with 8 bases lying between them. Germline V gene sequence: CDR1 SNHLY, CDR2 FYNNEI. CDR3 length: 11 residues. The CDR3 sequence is CASSRTDEAFF. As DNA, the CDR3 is TGTGCCAGCAGTCGGACGGATGAAGCTTTCTTT.